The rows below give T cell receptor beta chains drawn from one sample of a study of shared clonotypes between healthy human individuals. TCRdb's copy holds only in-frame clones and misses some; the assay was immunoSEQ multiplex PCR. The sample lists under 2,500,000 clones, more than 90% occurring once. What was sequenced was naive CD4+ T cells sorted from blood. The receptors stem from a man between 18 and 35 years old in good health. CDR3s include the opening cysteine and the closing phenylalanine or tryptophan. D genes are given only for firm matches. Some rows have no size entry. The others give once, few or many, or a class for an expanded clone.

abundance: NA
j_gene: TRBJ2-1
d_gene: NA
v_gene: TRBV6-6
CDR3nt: TGTGCCAGCAGTCTCGACGGATCCTACAATGAGCAGTTCTTC
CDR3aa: CASSLDGSYNEQFF

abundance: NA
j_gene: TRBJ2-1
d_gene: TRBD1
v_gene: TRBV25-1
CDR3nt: TGTGCCAGCAGCCCCACGCCCGGGACAGGGGTAAGGAATGAGCAGTTCTTC
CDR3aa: CASSPTPGTGVRNEQFF

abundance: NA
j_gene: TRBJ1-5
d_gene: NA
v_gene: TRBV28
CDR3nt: TGTGCCAGCAGTGGGGGGTTCTGGCAGCCCCAGCATTTT
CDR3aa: CASSGGFWQPQHF

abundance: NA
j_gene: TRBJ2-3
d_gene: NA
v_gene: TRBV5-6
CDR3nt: TGTGCCAGCAGCTTGAGTATCTGGGCAGCAGATACGCAGTATTTT
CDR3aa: CASSLSIWAADTQYF

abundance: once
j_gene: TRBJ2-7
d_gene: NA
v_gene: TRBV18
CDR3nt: TGTGCCAGCTCACCAGACTGGGGACAAACCTACGAGCAGTACTTC
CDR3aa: CASSPDWGQTYEQYF

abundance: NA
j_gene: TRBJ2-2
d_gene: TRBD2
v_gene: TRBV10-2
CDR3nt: TGCGCCAGCAGTGGCAGGGCGGGAGGAACCGGGGAGCTGTTTTTT
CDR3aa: CASSGRAGGTGELFF

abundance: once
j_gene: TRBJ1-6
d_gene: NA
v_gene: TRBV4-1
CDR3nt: TGCGCCAGCACGAACCCAGGGACGAATTCACCCCTCCACTTT
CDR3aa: CASTNPGTNSPLHF

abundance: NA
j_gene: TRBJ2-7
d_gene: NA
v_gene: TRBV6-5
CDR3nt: TGTGCCAGCAGTTACTCGGTGAGGGAGGAGCAGTACTTC
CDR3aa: CASSYSVREEQYF

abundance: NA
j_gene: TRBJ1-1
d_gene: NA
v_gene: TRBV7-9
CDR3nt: TGTGCCAGCAGCTTCATGCCGGACACGAACACTGAAGCTTTCTTT
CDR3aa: CASSFMPDTNTEAFF

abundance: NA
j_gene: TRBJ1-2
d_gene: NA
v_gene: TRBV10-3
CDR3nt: TGTGCCATCAGCCCAGATAACTATGGCTACACCTTC
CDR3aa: CAISPDNYGYTF

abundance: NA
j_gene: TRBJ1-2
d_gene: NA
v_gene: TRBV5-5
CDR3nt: TGTGCCAGCAGCTTAGTGCCGTGGGGCTACACCTTC
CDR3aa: CASSLVPWGYTF

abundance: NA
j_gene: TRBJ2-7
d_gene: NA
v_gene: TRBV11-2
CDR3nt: TGTGCCAGCAGCTTAGATACAGTCTCCTACGAGCAGTACTTC
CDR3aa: CASSLDTVSYEQYF

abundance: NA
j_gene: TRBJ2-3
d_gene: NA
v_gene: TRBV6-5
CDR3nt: TGTGCCAGCAGCCGCGGGGGACACCCCACAGATACGCAGTATTTT
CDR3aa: CASSRGGHPTDTQYF

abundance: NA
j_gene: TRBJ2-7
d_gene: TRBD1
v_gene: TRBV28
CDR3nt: TGTGCCAGCAGTTCTCGACAGGGATCCTACGAGCAGTACTTC
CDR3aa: CASSSRQGSYEQYF

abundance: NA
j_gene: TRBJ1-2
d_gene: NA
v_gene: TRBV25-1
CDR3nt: TGTGCCAGCAGTGATGTTGGCAGGGAAGAGTATGGCTACACCTTC
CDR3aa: CASSDVGREEYGYTF

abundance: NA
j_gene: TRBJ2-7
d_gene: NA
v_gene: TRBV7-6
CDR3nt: TGTGCCAGCAGCTTAGCCTCCAATGCCAACGAGCAGTACTTC
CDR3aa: CASSLASNANEQYF

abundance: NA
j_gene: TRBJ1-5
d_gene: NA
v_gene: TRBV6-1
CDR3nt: TGTGCCAGCAATCCCGACATCAATCAGCCCCAGCATTTT
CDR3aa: CASNPDINQPQHF

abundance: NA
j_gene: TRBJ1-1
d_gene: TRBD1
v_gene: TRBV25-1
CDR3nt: TGTGCCAGCAGTGACGCCGGGACAGGACTCACTGAAGCTTTCTTT
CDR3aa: CASSDAGTGLTEAFF

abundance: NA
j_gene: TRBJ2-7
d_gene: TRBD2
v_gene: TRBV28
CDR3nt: TGTGCCAGCAGTCCGGGGGGATCCTACGAGCAGTACTTC
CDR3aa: CASSPGGSYEQYF

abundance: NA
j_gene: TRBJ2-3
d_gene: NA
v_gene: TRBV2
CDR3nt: TGTGCCAGCCGTACAGATACGCAGTATTTT
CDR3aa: CASRTDTQYF

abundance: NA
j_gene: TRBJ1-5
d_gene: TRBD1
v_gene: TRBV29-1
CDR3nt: TGCAGCGTCCGAACTCTCACGGACAGGGGGGATCAGCCCCAGCATTTT
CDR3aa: CSVRTLTDRGDQPQHF

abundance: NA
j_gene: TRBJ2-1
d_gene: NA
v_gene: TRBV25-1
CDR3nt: TGTGCCAGCAGTGAATCCAGCCGGGACGGCGAGCAGTTCTTC
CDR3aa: CASSESSRDGEQFF

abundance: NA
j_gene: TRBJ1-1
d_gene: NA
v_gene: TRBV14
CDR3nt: TGTGCCAGCAGCCCCCGTGGCGTCAGGGAAATGACAGCTTTCTTT
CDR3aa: CASSPRGVREMTAFF

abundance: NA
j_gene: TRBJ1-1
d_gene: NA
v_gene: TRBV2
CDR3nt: TGTGCCAGCAACGCACAGGGCGCGAACACTGAAGCTTTCTTT
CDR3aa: CASNAQGANTEAFF

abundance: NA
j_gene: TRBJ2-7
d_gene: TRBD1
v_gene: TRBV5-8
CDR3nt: TGTGCCAGCAGCTGGGAGACAGGGTCCTTCTCCTACGAGCAGTACTTC
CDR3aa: CASSWETGSFSYEQYF

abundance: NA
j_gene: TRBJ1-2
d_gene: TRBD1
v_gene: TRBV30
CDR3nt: TGTGCCTGGAGTAACCCCTACAGGGGGGCGGGCTATGGCTACACCTTC
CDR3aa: CAWSNPYRGAGYGYTF

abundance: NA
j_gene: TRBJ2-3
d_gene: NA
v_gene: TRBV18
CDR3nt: TGTGCCAGCTCACCAAACAGCGTCAATACGGATACGCAGTATTTT
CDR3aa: CASSPNSVNTDTQYF

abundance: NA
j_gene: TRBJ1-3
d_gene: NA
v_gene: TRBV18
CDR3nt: TGTGCCAGCTCACTCGCCGACTCTGGAAACACCATATATTTT
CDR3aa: CASSLADSGNTIYF

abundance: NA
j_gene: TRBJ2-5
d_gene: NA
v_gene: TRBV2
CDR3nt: TGTGCCAGCACGCCAGGTTCAGAGACCCAGTACTTC
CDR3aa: CASTPGSETQYF